A single sample gave rise to the 18 T cell receptor beta chains below, sequenced in a study of T cell responses to AZD1222 COVID-19 vaccine. Produced via immunoSEQ multiplex PCR; TCRdb's table is partial and in-frame only. This table has roughly 110,000 clones, about 90% appearing once. Sequenced material: peripheral blood, taken on day 0 of AZD1222 vaccination. The origin of the receptors is an adult in good health.

This chain uses TRBV9 with TRBJ2-3, with 7 positions matching TRBD1. The junction had 5 bases not matched to a gene; V was cut back by 0 bases and J by 1 base. Germline V gene data show CDR1 as SGDLS and CDR2 as YYNGEE. The CDR3 contains 16 residues. The CDR3 sequence: CASSVGGGIGTDTQYF. The CDR3 DNA is TGTGCCAGCAGCGTAGGAGGGGGCATCGGCACAGATACGCAGTATTTT.

This chain connects TRBV5-1 to TRBJ2-6; a weak D match, TRBD1 (6 bases). CDR3 length: 16 amino acids. The ends were cut back, 0 bases at V and 0 bases at J, with 7 bases in the middle. The germline V gene has CDR1 SGHRS and CDR2 YFSETQ. CDR3 sequence (DNA): TGCGCCAGCAGCTTGGAAGGGGGCTCTGGGGCCAACGTCCTGACTTTC. Encoded protein: CASSLEGGSGANVLTF.

The chain joins TRBV5-1 to TRBJ1-2; D is perhaps TRBD1 (6 bases). Trimming cost V 4 bases and J 7 bases, with 14 bases left between them. Germline V CDR1 and CDR2: SGHRS, YFSETQ. CDR3 size: 13 residues. For the CDR3, the DNA is TGCGCCAGCAGCCCGGACCAGGGGTCTGGCTACACCTTC. Its translation is CASSPDQGSGYTF.

V gene TRBV20-1 combines with J gene TRBJ2-7; TRBD2 aligns across 12 bases. Germline CDR1 and CDR2: DFQATT and SNEGSKA (reference sequence). Trimming removed 3 bases from V and 7 bases from J; junction bases left unmatched: 10. The CDR3 is 15 amino acids. As DNA, the CDR3 is TGCAGTGCTAGTACGGCTAGCGGGGGGGCGGGTGAGCAGTACTTC. It translates to CSASTASGGAGEQYF.

The V and J genes are TRBV6-5 and TRBJ1-5; the D is unclear. This CDR3 region has 12 residues. The germline V and J ends were trimmed by 4 bases and 7 bases, with 8 bases remaining between them. Germline assignment: CDR1 MNHEY and CDR2 SVGAGI. Here the CDR3 DNA reads TGTGCCAGCAGTTCGCCTCCCCAGCCCCAGCATTTT. Protein sequence: CASSSPPQPQHF.

J is TRBJ1-6 and V is TRBV4-3; 8 positions match TRBD1. This CDR3 is 13 amino acids long. Unmatched junction bases numbered 2, after V lost 4 bases and J lost 9 bases. The V gene's germline CDR1 is LGHNA and CDR2 YSLEER. In DNA form, the CDR3 reads TGCGCCAGCAGCCTGACAGGGGTTTCACCCCTCCACTTT. Its protein is CASSLTGVSPLHF.

V gene TRBV5-5 combines with J gene TRBJ2-2; TRBD2 matches at 8 bases. CDR1 and CDR2 (germline): SGHKS, YYEKEE (reference sequence). V shed 2 bases and J 0 bases; nucleotides not matched to a gene: 9. The CDR3 covers 18 residues. The CDR3 DNA reads as TGTGCCAGCAGCTTAAGTCTAGCGGGCCTCGCGAACACCGGGGAGCTGTTTTTT. Protein: CASSLSLAGLANTGELFF.

V and J are TRBV29-1 and TRBJ1-1; D is ambiguous. In germline, CDR1 is SQVTM, CDR2 ANQGSEA. Trimming cost V 2 bases and J 1 base, with 8 bases left between them. The length of the CDR3 is 13 residues. CDR3 protein: CSVELIGNTEAFF. The CDR3 DNA is TGCAGCGTTGAATTGATTGGGAACACTGAAGCTTTCTTT. Full variable domain (outside the CDR3, taken from reference TRBV29-1 and TRBJ1-1): SAVISQKPSRDICQRGTSLTIQCQVDSQVTMMFWYRQQPGQSLTLIATANQGSEATYESGFVIDKFPISRPNLTFSTLTVSNMSPEDSSIYLCSVELIGNTEAFFGQGTRLTVV.

This clone was detected a few times. A read error may produce the germline difference seen at one junction end. Within the sample, other DNA sequences also encode this same CDR3. The V and J genes are TRBV7-3 and TRBJ2-1; 9 nucleotides match TRBD2. Germline CDR1 is SGHTA and CDR2 is FQGTGA. CDR3 length equals 16 residues. DNA of the CDR3: TGCGCCCGCCGCCCCGGGGGCGGGGGGGCGTACAATGAGCAGTTCTTC. Protein: CARRPGGGGAYNEQFF.

The rearrangement uses TRBV25-1 and TRBJ1-1; D perhaps matches TRBD1 (6 bases). Between the trimmed V and J ends, which lost 4 bases and 11 bases, there was a span of 17 bases. This CDR3 contains 13 residues. The germline V gene encodes CDR1 MGHDK and CDR2 SYGVNS. This chain's CDR3 is CASSGRGGRLAFF. The CDR3, as DNA: TGTGCCAGCAGTGGCCGAGGGGGGCGTTTGGCTTTCTTT.

This sequence joins TRBV12-3 or TRBV12-4 and TRBJ1-1; D gene ambiguous. Trimming removed 1 base from V and 4 bases from J, with 4 bases in between. This CDR3 contains 12 residues. The CDR3 reads CASSLGATEAFF. CDR3 DNA: TGTGCCAGCAGTTTAGGGGCCACTGAAGCTTTCTTT.

The gene calls are TRBV6-5 and TRBJ1-2, with a weak D call TRBD1 (6 bases). The length of the CDR3 is 14 residues. Between the trimmed V and J ends, which lost 7 bases and 4 bases, there was a span of 16 bases. Germline loops: CDR1 MNHEY, CDR2 SVGAGI. The CDR3 bases are TGTGCCAGCAAGGATTCAGGGGTTCTCTATGGCTACACCTTC. Amino acid sequence: CASKDSGVLYGYTF.

V usage is TRBV3-1 (or the pseudogene TRBV3-2) and J usage is TRBJ2-6, with D perhaps matching TRBD1 or TRBD2 (5 bases each). The CDR3 is 15 amino acids. The germline V gene has CDR1 LGHDT and CDR2 YNNKEL (reference sequence). Deletions cut 4 bases from V and 2 bases from J, with 9 bases between. This CDR3 is CASSLGTPGANVLTF. CDR3 DNA sequence: TGTGCCAGCAGCCTCGGGACCCCTGGGGCCAACGTCCTGACTTTC.

J is TRBJ2-3 and V is TRBV15, with D possibly matching TRBD2 (7 bases). This CDR3 has 14 residues. CDR1 LNHNV and CDR2 YYDKDF come from the germline V gene (reference sequence). Trimming took 2 bases from V and 5 from J, leaving 11 bases between them. CDR3 nucleotides: TGTGCCACCAGCAGACGGGGGGCAGGAGATACGCAGTATTTT. The encoded protein is CATSRRGAGDTQYF.

The CDR3 here is CAWSDGTGFPYEQYF. As DNA, the CDR3 is TGTGCCTGGAGCGATGGGACAGGTTTCCCCTACGAGCAGTACTTC. The rearrangement uses TRBV30 and TRBJ2-7; TRBD1 matches at 8 bases. The CDR3 consists of 15 residues. The germline gives CDR1 GTSNPN, CDR2 SVGIG (reference sequence). With 3 bases clipped from V and 2 bases from J, the junction kept 9 bases outside the gene matches.

The chain carries TRBV6-6 and TRBJ1-6; a possible D gene is TRBD1 (6 bases). The CDR3 covers 15 residues. V was shortened by 0 bases and J by 5 bases, with 8 bases between the two germline ends. CDR1 is MNHNY, CDR2 SVGAGI, per germline (reference sequence). CDR3 in DNA: TGTGCCAGCAGTTACTCGGGGGCGGATAATTCACCCCTCCACTTT. Amino acids: CASSYSGADNSPLHF.

V usage is TRBV5-5 and J usage is TRBJ1-4; D unclear. V shed 3 bases and J shed 2 bases, with 11 bases lying between them. The CDR3 sequence is 15 residues long. Germline CDR1 reads SGHKS; CDR2 reads YYEKEE (reference sequence). CDR3 loop: CASSSQASTNEKLFF. The CDR3 DNA reads TGTGCCAGCAGCTCCCAGGCGTCCACTAATGAAAAACTGTTTTTT.

The V gene is TRBV29-1, the J gene TRBJ2-1; TRBD1 aligns across 8 bases. CDR3 size: 13 residues. Germline assignment: CDR1 SQVTM and CDR2 ANQGSEA. The V segment lost 6 bases and the J segment 5 bases; nucleotides outside the gene matches: 6. The CDR3 nucleotides are TGCAGCGTCTCGAGACAGGGGAACAATGAGCAGTTCTTC. Translation: CSVSRQGNNEQFF.